This T cell receptor (beta chain) was recorded in a study of cytomegalovirus exposure and HLA in healthy donors. Study results and limitations: The study designated 150 to 200 TCR beta chains cytomegalovirus-associated. Because they were indistinguishable, some V segments, including TRBV6-2 and TRBV6-3, were excluded. A few chains tied to CMV proved CMV antigen-specific in vitro. Highest at DRB1 and lowest at HLA-C, TCR association rates differed among HLA loci in a later analysis.

Note on this clone: The antigen is undetermined.

PCR employed 60 Vbeta and 13 Jbeta primers. Some clones are missing from TCRdb's copy, which holds only in-frame ones; the method was immunoSEQ multiplex PCR. The data contain 85,000 to 120,000 clones, more than 60% of them singletons. There are 17 residues in the CDR3. Trimming removed 0 bases from V and 6 bases from J, with 20 bases in between. CDR1 is MGHDK, CDR2 SYGVNS, per germline. Sequenced sample: PBMCs. The chain recombines TRBV25-1 with TRBJ1-2, with D perhaps matching TRBD1 (6 bases). This sequence was found in a woman aged 45-59 years in good health and CMV-seropositive. CDR3 amino acids: CASSEYGNLQGMDGYTF. CDR3 in DNA: TGTGCCAGCAGTGAATATGGTAATCTTCAGGGGATGGATGGCTACACCTTC.